These 20 T cell receptor beta chains were all obtained from the same sample, sequenced in a study of blood T cell repertoires in COVID-19. Produced via immunoSEQ multiplex PCR; TCRdb's table is partial and in-frame only. The sample shows about 81,000 clones, less than 80% of them seen only once. The source material was peripheral blood. These receptors were collected from a woman between 50 and 59 years old with acute or convalescent COVID-19.

The chain couples TRBV28 to TRBJ1-5; TRBD1 matches at 8 bases. Germline CDR1 and CDR2: MDHEN and SYDVKM. V lost 6 bases, J lost 4 bases, and 5 bases stayed unmatched. The CDR3 is 14 amino acids. CDR3 sequence (DNA): TGTGCCAGCAGAACAGGGGGTTGGAATCAGCCCCAGCATTTT. The encoded protein is CASRTGGWNQPQHF. Looking up the rest from reference TRBV28 and TRBJ1-5 gives the full variable domain: DVKVTQSSRYLVKRTGEKVFLECVQDMDHENMFWYRQDPGLGLRLIYFSYDVKMKEKGDIPEGYSVSREKKERFSLILESASTNQTSMYLCASRTGGWNQPQHFGDGTRLSIL.

On this clone: One end of the junction fails to match germline, which may point to a read error. The chain carries TRBV7-9 and TRBJ1-1, with 11 bases lining up with TRBD1. The CDR3 covers 14 residues. From germline, CDR1 is SEHNR and CDR2 FQNEAQ (reference sequence). The CDR3 DNA is TGTGCCAGCAGCTTAGGTGGACAGGGGGCTGAGGCTTTCTTT. Residues: CASSLGGQGAEAFF.

The V and J genes are TRBV14 and TRBJ1-4, with TRBD1 matching over 9 bases. The CDR3 is 15 amino acids. V dropped 1 base and J dropped 8; count of bases not matched to a gene: 5. The germline V gene encodes CDR1 SGHDN and CDR2 FVKESK. As DNA, the CDR3 is TGTGCCAGCAGCCAAGGGGACAGGGAATGGGAAAAACTGTTTTTT. Translating gives CASSQGDREWEKLFF.

In DNA, the CDR3 is TGTGCCAGCAGCCCAGGGCTGGGTGCTGAAGCTTTCTTT. Amino acids: CASSPGLGAEAFF. The V and J genes are TRBV9 and TRBJ1-1; tentative D call: TRBD1 (5 bases). This CDR3 contains 13 residues. Germline loops: CDR1 SGDLS, CDR2 YYNGEE. V dropped 4 bases and J dropped 6 bases, with 13 bases sitting between them.

This clone is a singleton in its sample. The rearrangement links TRBV7-9 to TRBJ1-3, with 9 bases lining up with TRBD1. After removal of 6 bases from V and 2 bases from J, the junction contained 8 bases not matched to a gene. The CDR3 contains 16 residues. The germline V gene has CDR1 SEHNR and CDR2 FQNEAQ (reference sequence). CDR3 residues: CASRGDRDRPGNTIYF. The CDR3 DNA follows: TGTGCCAGCAGAGGGGACAGGGATAGGCCTGGAAACACCATATATTTT. Combining the CDR3 with reference TRBV7-9 and TRBJ1-3 gives the whole variable domain DTGVSQNPRHKITKRGQNVTFRCDPISEHNRLYWYRQTLGQGPEFLTYFQNEAQLEKSRLLSDRFSAERPKGSFSTLEIQRTEQGDSAMYLCASRGDRDRPGNTIYFGEGSWLTVV.

The genes are TRBV4-3 and TRBJ1-5, with D hard to call. The CDR3 is made up of 13 amino acids. Germline CDR1 is LGHNA and CDR2 is YSLEER. Between the trimmed V and J ends, which lost 3 bases and 10 bases, there was a span of 13 bases. As DNA, the CDR3 is TGCGCCAGCAGCCAGGGGTCGGAGGGACCCCAGCATTTT. This translates into CASSQGSEGPQHF.

The V and J genes are TRBV10-3 and TRBJ2-7; tentative D call: TRBD2 (6 bases). CDR1 and CDR2 (germline): ENHRY, SYGVKD. This CDR3 comprises 15 residues. V was shortened by 4 bases and J by 5 bases, with 18 bases between the two germline ends. This CDR3 is CAISGPTGSGDEQYF. CDR3 sequence (DNA): TGTGCCATCAGTGGGCCCACAGGTTCGGGGGACGAGCAGTACTTC.

This clone came up once. This rearrangement joins TRBV10-3 to TRBJ1-5; possible D gene TRBD1, 5 bases. V was pared by 3 bases and J by 1 base, with 10 bases between. The CDR3 contains 15 residues. Germline V CDR1 and CDR2: ENHRY, SYGVKD. Here the CDR3 DNA reads TGTGCCATCAGTGAAGGCAGGACAAGCAATCAGCCCCAGCATTTT. It is translated as CAISEGRTSNQPQHF.

The chain has TRBV7-9 and TRBJ1-1; D gene ambiguous. The V gene lost 5 bases and the J gene lost 6 bases, with 16 bases spanning the gap. This CDR3 contains 14 residues. The germline gives CDR1 SEHNR, CDR2 FQNEAQ (reference sequence). In nucleotides, the CDR3 is TGTGCCAGCAGCCCAGTTTTGGGAGTTGCTGAAGCTTTCTTT. This translates into CASSPVLGVAEAFF.

The gene calls are TRBV19 and TRBJ1-1; 7 bases agree with TRBD1. Germline loops: CDR1 LNHDA, CDR2 SQIVND (reference sequence). The CDR3 is 16 residues long. V shed 8 bases, J shed 4 bases, and the junction held 16 bases outside the gene matches. The CDR3, as DNA: TGTGCCAGTGGGGCTAGGGGGCCGGTGGGTCGCACTGAAGCTTTCTTT. This translates into CASGARGPVGRTEAFF.

The chain joins TRBV4-3 to TRBJ2-7, with D uncertain. This CDR3 is 15 amino acids long. Per the germline V gene, CDR1 is LGHNA and CDR2 is YSLEER. Trimming cost V 0 bases and J 4 bases, with 13 bases left between them. The CDR3 loop reads CASSQEIQLPYEQYF. In DNA, the CDR3 is TGCGCCAGCAGCCAAGAGATACAGCTACCTTACGAGCAGTACTTC.

The rearrangement uses TRBV28 and TRBJ1-3, with 7 bases that match TRBD1. Germline V CDR1 and CDR2: MDHEN, SYDVKM. V lost 5 bases and J lost 1; bases outside the gene matches: 5. The CDR3 contains 15 residues. The CDR3 here is CASSTLTGSGNTIYF. The CDR3 nucleotides are TGTGCCAGCAGTACTCTGACAGGGTCTGGAAACACCATATATTTT.

V gene TRBV7-8 combines with J gene TRBJ1-4; perhaps TRBD1 as D (6 bases). The germline V gene has CDR1 SGHVS and CDR2 FQNEAQ. CDR3 size: 14 residues. Trimming stripped 3 bases from V and 7 bases from J, with 12 bases between. In nucleotides, the CDR3 is TGTGCCAGCAGCTTCCAGGGGAACGGTGAAAAACTGTTTTTT. Amino acids: CASSFQGNGEKLFF.

This rearrangement joins TRBV6-6 to TRBJ2-7; 10 nucleotides agree with TRBD2. The CDR3 extends over 16 amino acids. CDR1 MNHNY and CDR2 SVGAGI come from the germline V gene (reference sequence). V trimming: 0 bases; J trimming: 3 bases; junction bases outside the gene matches: 5. CDR3 bases: TGTGCCAGCAGTTACTCCCGGACTAGCGGCAACTACGAGCAGTACTTC. It encodes CASSYSRTSGNYEQYF.

The V call is TRBV10-3, the J call TRBJ2-5; 13 nucleotides line up with TRBD2. Trimming at V came to 4 bases and at J to 2 bases, leaving 4 bases not matched to a gene. Germline V lookup: CDR1 ENHRY, CDR2 SYGVKD. CDR3 length: 16 amino acids. The chain's CDR3 is CAISATSGGTQETQYF. CDR3 DNA: TGTGCCATCAGTGCGACTAGCGGGGGGACACAAGAGACCCAGTACTTC.

This clone is a singleton in its sample. The V call is TRBV28, the J call TRBJ1-2; tentative D call: TRBD1 (5 bases). Germline CDR1 is MDHEN and CDR2 is SYDVKM. V dropped 6 bases and J dropped 4 bases, with 15 bases sitting between them. The CDR3 contains 14 residues. The CDR3 reads CASRKRVRGYGYTF. The CDR3 nucleotides are TGTGCCAGCAGAAAAAGGGTTAGGGGCTATGGCTACACCTTC.

This clone was counted only a few times. The V and J genes are TRBV6-5 and TRBJ2-3; 12 bases align to TRBD2. The ends lost 6 bases at V and 7 bases at J; junction bases unmatched: 5. The CDR3 runs to 14 residues. Germline V gene sequence: CDR1 MNHEY, CDR2 SVGAGI. The CDR3 reads CASRGLAGTYTQYF. In DNA form, the CDR3 reads TGTGCCAGCAGAGGACTAGCGGGGACCTATACGCAGTATTTT.

V and J are TRBV9 and TRBJ1-1; D gene ambiguous. CDR1 is SGDLS, CDR2 YYNGEE, per germline. V was clipped by 2 bases and J by 1 base, with 6 bases between them. The CDR3 contains 13 residues. The CDR3 coding sequence is TGTGCCAGCAGCGTGGAGGGGAACACTGAAGCTTTCTTT. Encoded protein: CASSVEGNTEAFF.

The gene calls are TRBV14 and TRBJ1-6, with D unclear. This CDR3 is 13 amino acids long. Germline-derived CDR1 and CDR2 are SGHDN and FVKESK. Between the trimmed V and J ends, which lost 0 bases and 10 bases, there was a span of 7 bases. Written as DNA, the CDR3 is TGTGCCAGCAGCCAAGATCTCGAGTCACCCCTCCACTTT. Protein sequence: CASSQDLESPLHF.

The rearrangement joins TRBV5-1 to TRBJ2-4; TRBD1 matches at 11 bases. Trimming took 1 base from V and 5 from J; bases not matched to a gene: 8. The length of the CDR3 is 17 residues. Germline V lookup: CDR1 SGHRS, CDR2 YFSETQ. CDR3 sequence reads: CASSLTTGQGVQNIQYF. The CDR3 DNA reads as TGCGCCAGCAGCTTGACCACGGGACAGGGGGTACAAAACATTCAGTACTTC.